This paragraph covers one T cell receptor (beta chain) sequence. The antigen remains undetermined. This table comes from immunoSEQ multiplex PCR, and its TCRdb copy is limited to in-frame clones, with some not included. The profile shows approximately 99,000 clones, more than 95% of them singletons. The J segment lost 9 bases and the V segment lost 2 bases, leaving 3 bases of the junction unmatched. CDR3 size: 12 residues. Germline lookup yields CDR1 MNHEY and CDR2 SVGAGI. This record comes from a study of OX40 agonist ivuxolimab in advanced cancers. Study in general: Dose-escalation patients were diagnosed with hepatocellular carcinoma, melanoma, renal cell cancer or head and neck cancer.

Overall study findings and caveats: Some patients who did not respond also had low normalized T-cell clonal expansion. On average, CD8+ T cells had more expanded clones than CD4+. Expanded peripheral T-cell antigen specificity went undetermined.

The source material was CD4+ or CD8+ T cells sorted from blood, sampled in a trial of the OX40 agonist ivuxolimab. The chain uses TRBV6-5 and TRBJ2-5, with TRBD2 matching over 7 bases. The sequence derives from an adult with an advanced solid tumor such as melanoma, head and neck, liver or kidney cancer. DNA for the CDR3: TGTGCCAGCAGTTACCCCGCGGGGGCCCAGTACTTC. This translates into CASSYPAGAQYF.